This T cell receptor beta chain was retrieved from a study of OX40 agonist ivuxolimab in advanced cancers. Study details: At 0.01 to 10 mg/kg, ivuxolimab was administered intravenously to patients every 2 weeks.

Study outcomes and limitations: Both blood CD4+ and CD8+ T cells showed clonal growth by week 6 at 0.1 to 3.0 mg/kg.

Germline CDR1 LGHNA, CDR2 YSLEER. V lost 1 base and J lost 2, with 11 bases in between. CDR3 length equals 15 residues. The protocol was immunoSEQ multiplex PCR, while the TCRdb copy is restricted to in-frame clones and leaves out a portion. The repertoire includes about 82,000 clones, over 80% of them detected once, and 0.85% sits in the top ten. Comment on this clone: Its antigen is as yet unknown.

The V call is TRBV4-3, the J call TRBJ2-5; possibly TRBD1 or TRBD2 for D (5 bases each). This sequence originates from an adult with an advanced solid tumor such as melanoma, head and neck, liver or kidney cancer. The specimen comprised CD4+ or CD8+ T cells sorted from blood, sampled in a trial of the OX40 agonist ivuxolimab. Here the CDR3 reads CASSQAAWGQETQYF. The CDR3, as DNA: TGCGCCAGCAGCCAAGCTGCCTGGGGGCAAGAGACCCAGTACTTC.